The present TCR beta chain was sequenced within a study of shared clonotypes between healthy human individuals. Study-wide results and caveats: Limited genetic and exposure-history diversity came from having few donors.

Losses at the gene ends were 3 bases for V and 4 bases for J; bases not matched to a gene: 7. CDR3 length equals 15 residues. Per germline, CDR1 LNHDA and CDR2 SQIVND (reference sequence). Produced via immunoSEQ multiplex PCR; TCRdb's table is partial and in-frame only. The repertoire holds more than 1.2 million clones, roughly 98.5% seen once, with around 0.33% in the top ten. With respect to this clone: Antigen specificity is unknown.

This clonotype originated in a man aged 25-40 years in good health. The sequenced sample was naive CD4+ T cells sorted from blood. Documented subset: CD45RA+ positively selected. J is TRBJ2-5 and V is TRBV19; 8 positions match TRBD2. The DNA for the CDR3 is TGTGCCAGTAGTATCGTCCCCGGGAGGGGAGAGACCCAGTACTTC. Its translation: CASSIVPGRGETQYF.